The clone carrying this T cell receptor beta chain appeared a few times. Its antigen remains unidentified. The sample belongs to a study of T-cell memory formation after mild COVID-19. TCRdb analysed the 5' RACE reads with MiXCR anew, one entry per CDR3 protein. The repertoire holds roughly 600,000 distinct CDR3 sequences, with about 20% as singletons. Study outcomes and limitations: There were some responding clones in pre-infection memory, which suggested that cross-reactive memory had joined. CD4+ contracting clones were found mainly in CM and EM, and CD8+ ones in EMRA. Clones contracting over day 15 to 85 were CD4/CD8 balanced, with later expanders leaning CD4+. Researchers could not confirm that second-wave clones peaking on day 37 targeted SARS-CoV-2.

This sequence originates from an adult woman who had mild COVID-19 (a few samples of this study predate the infection). Cell type and time point are not known. What was sequenced was PBMCs or a T cell subset sorted from them (not recorded which).

The CDR3 spells CACRTAQETQYF. CDR3 nucleotide sequence: TGCGCCTGTAGGACGGCCCAAGAGACCCAGTACTTC. The rearrangement links TRBV5-1 to TRBJ2-5, with unresolved D. Deletions cut 10 bases from V and 1 base from J, with 11 bases between. The CDR3 runs to 12 residues. The germline V gene has CDR1 SGHRS and CDR2 YFSETQ.